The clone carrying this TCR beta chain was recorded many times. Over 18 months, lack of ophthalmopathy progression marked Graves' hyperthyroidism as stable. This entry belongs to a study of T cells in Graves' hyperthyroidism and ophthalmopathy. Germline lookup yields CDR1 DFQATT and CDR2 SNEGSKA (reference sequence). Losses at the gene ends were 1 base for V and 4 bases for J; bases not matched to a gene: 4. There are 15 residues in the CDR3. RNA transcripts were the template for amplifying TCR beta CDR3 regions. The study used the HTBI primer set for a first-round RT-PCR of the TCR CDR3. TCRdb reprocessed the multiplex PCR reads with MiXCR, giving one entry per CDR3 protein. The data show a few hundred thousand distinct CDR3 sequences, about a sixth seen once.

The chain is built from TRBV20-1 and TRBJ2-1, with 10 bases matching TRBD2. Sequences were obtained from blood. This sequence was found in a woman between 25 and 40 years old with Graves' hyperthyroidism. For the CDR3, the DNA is TGCAGTGCTAGAGCGCCTAGCGGGAGTTACAATGAGCAGTTCTTC. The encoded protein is CSARAPSGSYNEQFF.